This T cell receptor (beta chain) was sequenced during a study of blood T cell repertoires in COVID-19. At the level of the study: Samples came from the United States, Italy and Spain, spanning acute and convalescent COVID-19. The analysed material was cDNA or gDNA that came from T cells, B-cell-depleted T cells, or PBMCs.

Authors' analysis steps: Researchers report that nucleated cell counts were estimated from reference gene primer amplification. Some clones are missing from TCRdb's copy, which holds only in-frame ones; the method was immunoSEQ multiplex PCR. V and J calls and clone size are copied from that table; D and trimming were computed from the DNA. The sample has 270,000 or so clones; roughly nine tenths are singletons. This CDR3 region has 18 residues. The V gene end was trimmed by 0 bases and the J gene end by 0 bases; junction bases not matched to a gene: 9. CDR1 is SGDLS and CDR2 is YYNGEE in the germline V gene.

Input material: peripheral blood. The chain employs TRBV9 and TRBJ1-3; 7 bases map to TRBD1. This TCR was sampled from a woman aged 40-49 years who had recovered from COVID-19. The CDR3 is CASSVGPTGPASGNTIYF. CDR3 coding DNA: TGTGCCAGCAGCGTAGGCCCGACAGGGCCGGCCTCTGGAAACACCATATATTTT. Using reference TRBV9 and TRBJ1-3 for the parts outside the CDR3, the full variable domain is DSGVTQTPKHLITATGQRVTLRCSPRSGDLSVYWYQQSLDQGLQFLIQYYNGEERAKGNILERFSAQQFPDLHSELNLSSLELGDSALYFCASSVGPTGPASGNTIYFGEGSWLTVV.